This entry lists 21 T cell receptor beta chains sequenced from one sample in a study of blood T cells in healthy people across ages. A second PCR, run for roughly 7 to 11 cycles, used a sample-barcoded 5' primer plus a J-beta primer mix. TCRdb called the 5' RACE reads again in MiXCR, with one record for every CDR3 protein. Among roughly 1,100,000 distinct CDR3 sequences listed, 25% were seen once. These data are also associated with another study on T cells of mothers and their children.

The sequencing sample was made of blood. The receptors come from a girl aged 2 to 10 in good health.

There are a few counts of this clonotype. In DNA form, the CDR3 reads TGTGCCAGCCACGCTAAGAGGACAGGGCTCTCCTACGAGCAGTACTTC. It codes for CASHAKRTGLSYEQYF. V usage is TRBV6-1 and J usage is TRBJ2-7, with 8 bases lining up with TRBD1. V was clipped by 8 bases and J by 0 bases; unmatched bases: 12. This CDR3 is built from 16 residues. Germline loops: CDR1 MNHNS, CDR2 SASEGT.

The chain recombines TRBV29-1 with TRBJ1-1; TRBD1 might be the D (5 bases). V lost 6 bases to trimming and J lost 0 bases, with 11 bases between them. In germline, CDR1 is SQVTM, CDR2 ANQGSEA. The CDR3 totals 13 residues. Here the CDR3 DNA reads TGCAGCGTGATGACAGACATGAACACTGAAGCTTTCTTT. It is translated as CSVMTDMNTEAFF. Supplemented by reference TRBV29-1 and TRBJ1-1, the full variable domain reads SAVISQKPSRDICQRGTSLTIQCQVDSQVTMMFWYRQQPGQSLTLIATANQGSEATYESGFVIDKFPISRPNLTFSTLTVSNMSPEDSSIYLCSVMTDMNTEAFFGQGTRLTVV.

This chain links TRBV4-3 with TRBJ1-2; D remains unclear. This CDR3 comprises 14 residues. CDR1 and CDR2 from the germline V gene are LGHNA and YSLEER. V was clipped by 0 bases and J by 4 bases, with 9 bases between them. CDR3 loop: CASSQDFSGYGYTF. The DNA for the CDR3 is TGCGCCAGCAGCCAAGATTTTTCAGGCTATGGCTACACCTTC.

V gene TRBV12-3 or TRBV12-4 combines with J gene TRBJ1-2; the match to TRBD1 covers 12 bases. The CDR3 has 17 residues. V shed 6 bases, J shed 2 bases, and the junction held 10 bases outside the gene matches. This CDR3 reads CASRLSGTGGVNYGYTF. Written as DNA, the CDR3 is TGTGCCAGCAGACTCTCCGGGACAGGGGGCGTCAACTATGGCTACACCTTC.

The chain employs TRBV13 and TRBJ2-5; a weak D match, TRBD2 (6 bases). The DNA end lines up better with TRBJ2-7; the J call may be wrong. The germline CDR1 and CDR2 sequences are PRHDT and FYEKMQ (reference sequence). The CDR3 length is 16 residues. The CDR3 here is CASSLGRLEKPYEQYF. CDR3 nucleotide sequence: TGTGCCAGCAGCTTAGGCCGACTAGAGAAACCCTACGAGCAGTACTTC.

This clonotype has more than one count but fewer than ten. The chain employs TRBV11-2 and TRBJ2-7; 7 positions agree with TRBD1. The CDR3 is 14 amino acids. V shed 6 bases, J shed 3 bases, and the junction held 8 bases outside the gene matches. Germline CDR1 is SGHAT and CDR2 is FQNNGV. For the CDR3, the DNA is TGTGCCAGCAGTCATAGGGACAGACTCTACGAGCAGTACTTC. Protein: CASSHRDRLYEQYF. Together with reference TRBV11-2 and TRBJ2-7, the CDR3 gives the full variable domain: EAGVAQSPRYKIIEKRQSVAFWCNPISGHATLYWYQQILGQGPKLLIQFQNNGVVDDSQLPKDRFSAERLKGVDSTLKIQPAKLEDSAVYLCASSHRDRLYEQYFGPGTRLTVT.

The gene calls are TRBV20-1 and TRBJ2-3, with TRBD1 matching over 8 bases. CDR1 and CDR2 (germline): DFQATT, SNEGSKA (reference sequence). This CDR3 contains 15 residues. J was trimmed by 5 bases and V by 0 bases; bases with no gene match: 7. Here the CDR3 reads CSARDAGGPGDTQYF. The CDR3 region has the DNA TGCAGTGCTAGAGATGCAGGGGGCCCGGGAGATACGCAGTATTTT.

This rearrangement joins TRBV29-1 to TRBJ2-7, with 8 bases lining up with TRBD1. Per germline, CDR1 SQVTM and CDR2 ANQGSEA. The CDR3 extends over 13 amino acids. Trimming at V came to 6 bases and at J to 2 bases, leaving 6 bases not matched to a gene. CDR3 coding DNA: TGCAGCGTCGATACGGGACAGGCCTACGAGCAGTACTTC. Amino acids: CSVDTGQAYEQYF.

J is TRBJ2-5 and V is TRBV7-2, with D unresolved. The germline V and J ends were trimmed by 5 bases and 7 bases, with 11 bases remaining between them. CDR1 and CDR2 (germline): SGHTA, FQGNSA. The length of the CDR3 is 12 residues. The CDR3 loop is CASSPPRLTQYF. Here the CDR3 DNA reads TGTGCCAGCAGCCCCCCCCGGTTGACCCAGTACTTC. The variable domain in full, completed from reference TRBV7-2 and TRBJ2-5, reads GAGVSQSPSNKVTEKGKDVELRCDPISGHTALYWYRQSLGQGLEFLIYFQGNSAPDKSGLPSDRFSAERTGGSVSTLTIQRTQQEDSAVYLCASSPPRLTQYFGPGTRLLVL.

Ten or more counts support this clonotype. This sequence joins TRBV12-3 or TRBV12-4 and TRBJ2-2; a possible D gene is TRBD1 (6 bases). The CDR3 length is 13 residues. The ends were cut back, 8 bases at V and 1 base at J, with 8 bases in the middle. CDR3 amino acids: CASGGQNTGELFF. CDR3 sequence (DNA): TGTGCCAGCGGGGGACAGAACACCGGGGAGCTGTTTTTT.

This clonotype was detected a few times. V gene TRBV29-1 combines with J gene TRBJ2-3, with 10 bases matching TRBD2. This CDR3 has 20 amino acids. J lost 3 bases, V lost 4 bases, and 22 bases had no gene match. Looked up from germline, CDR1 is SQVTM and CDR2 is ANQGSEA. CDR3 DNA sequence: TGCAGCGTTGTATGGGCCTTCTGGCTAGCGGGAGAAAAAGGAACAGATACGCAGTATTTT. Its protein product is CSVVWAFWLAGEKGTDTQYF.

The rearrangement links TRBV29-1 to TRBJ2-1; TRBD2 might be the D (6 bases). V was shortened by 3 bases and J by 1 base, with 13 bases between the two germline ends. Looked up from germline, CDR1 is SQVTM and CDR2 is ANQGSEA. The CDR3 sequence is 15 residues long. In nucleotides, the CDR3 is TGCAGCGTTGACTTAGCGGCGGGGTCCTACAATGAGCAGTTCTTC. Its translation is CSVDLAAGSYNEQFF.

The rearrangement uses TRBV2 and TRBJ2-3, with 9 bases identical to TRBD2. With V trimmed by 11 bases and J by 7 bases, 13 bases remained unmatched. The CDR3 sequence is 14 residues long. Germline V CDR1 and CDR2: SNHLY, FYNNEI. DNA for the CDR3: TGTGCCGGACGAGTGGCGGGGGGGCCACATACGCAGTATTTT. The encoded protein is CAGRVAGGPHTQYF.

This chain connects TRBV2 to TRBJ2-7; D is unresolved. The V end was cut by 4 bases, the J end by 2 bases, with 9 bases between. Looked up from germline, CDR1 is SNHLY and CDR2 is FYNNEI. The CDR3 has 13 residues. The CDR3 bases are TGTGCCAGCAGTGGGTGGCAGGCCTACGAGCAGTACTTC. Encoded protein: CASSGWQAYEQYF.

The gene calls are TRBV15 and TRBJ2-1; TRBD1 matches at 7 bases. Germline loops: CDR1 LNHNV, CDR2 YYDKDF (reference sequence). J gave up 2 bases and V 1 base, and 2 bases lay outside the gene matches. The CDR3 has 15 residues. DNA of the CDR3: TGTGCCACCAGCAGAGCAGGGGGAGCCTACAATGAGCAGTTCTTC. Its translation: CATSRAGGAYNEQFF.

V usage is TRBV11-2 and J usage is TRBJ2-1; 8 nucleotides align to TRBD2. V trimming: 3 bases; J trimming: 3 bases; junction bases outside the gene matches: 7. The V gene's germline CDR1 is SGHAT and CDR2 FQNNGV. The CDR3 is made up of 16 amino acids. The CDR3 nucleotides read TGTGCCAGCAGCTTGTCGAGCGGGGGCGTCTACAATGAGCAGTTCTTC. Its translation is CASSLSSGGVYNEQFF.

The chain has TRBV4-1 and TRBJ1-6; the D is unclear. The CDR3 has 16 amino acids. V was shortened by 1 base and J by 0 bases, with 7 bases between the two germline ends. Germline CDR1 is MGHRA and CDR2 is YSYEKL. CDR3 bases: TGCGCCAGCAGCCAAGGAGTGAGCTCCTATAATTCACCCCTCCACTTT. Amino acid sequence: CASSQGVSSYNSPLHF.

V is TRBV28 and J is TRBJ1-5, with D perhaps matching TRBD1 (6 bases). The CDR3 sequence is 17 residues long. Looked up from germline, CDR1 is MDHEN and CDR2 is SYDVKM. The ends were cut back, 3 bases at V and 0 bases at J, with 15 bases in the middle. CDR3 coding DNA: TGTGCCAGCAGTTTTCAGTGGGGGGCTTATAGCAATCAGCCCCAGCATTTT. This sequence encodes CASSFQWGAYSNQPQHF.

The table lists this clonotype with a few counts. The V call is TRBV2, the J call TRBJ2-5; 10 bases match TRBD2. The last part of the DNA fits TRBJ2-1 better; the J call may be wrong. Germline values: CDR1 SNHLY, CDR2 FYNNEI. This CDR3 region has 12 residues. The CDR3 DNA reads TGTGCCAGCAGGGAACTAGCGGGAGAGCAGTTCTTC. Translated, it gives CASRELAGEQFF.

Only a few counts were recorded for this clonotype. The gene calls are TRBV7-9 and TRBJ1-4; D gene ambiguous. CDR1 and CDR2 (germline): SEHNR, FQNEAQ (reference sequence). V shed 1 base and J shed 4 bases, with 10 bases lying between them. The CDR3 covers 15 residues. The DNA of the CDR3 is TGTGCCAGCAGCTTAGAAAGTGGATATAATGAAAAACTGTTTTTT. It codes for CASSLESGYNEKLFF.

In its sample, this clonotype was seen many times. The CDR3 region has the DNA TGTGCCAGCAGAAACAGGGTATGGGAGACCCAGTACTTC. Translated, it gives CASRNRVWETQYF. The genes are TRBV12-3 or TRBV12-4 and TRBJ2-5; D possibly corresponds to TRBD1 (6 bases). V gave up 6 bases and J gave up 5 bases, with 13 bases separating them. The CDR3 sequence is 13 residues long.